In its sample, the clone carrying this TCR beta chain was seen once. Its antigen is undetermined. This sample stems from a study of T cell responses to AZD1222 COVID-19 vaccine. Study details: Pooled together were second doses at about 4 or about 12 weeks.

Findings of the study overall: Repertoires were obtained solely post-peak T cell response. Spike-specific TCR breadth and depth went up after people got two AZD1222 doses. Clonal diversity may have been underestimated, and the donors were mostly white British, with more females than males.

CDR1 and CDR2 from the germline V gene are SGHKS and YYEKEE (reference sequence). There are 18 residues in the CDR3. Trimming pared 0 bases from V and 5 bases from J, leaving 23 bases between. Sequencing was performed with immunoSEQ multiplex PCR; in TCRdb, only in-frame clones are kept and a portion is missing. The sample consists of 95,000 to 150,000 clones, about 91% of them appearing once. The material was peripheral blood, obtained on day 0 of AZD1222 vaccination. The genes are TRBV5-5 and TRBJ1-1; maybe TRBD1 (6 bases). The sequence was obtained from an adult in good health. The CDR3 nucleotides are TGTGCCAGCAGCTTGGATCCCCCGCGGCGGGTAGGGGGGACTGAAGCTTTCTTT. Amino acids: CASSLDPPRRVGGTEAFF.